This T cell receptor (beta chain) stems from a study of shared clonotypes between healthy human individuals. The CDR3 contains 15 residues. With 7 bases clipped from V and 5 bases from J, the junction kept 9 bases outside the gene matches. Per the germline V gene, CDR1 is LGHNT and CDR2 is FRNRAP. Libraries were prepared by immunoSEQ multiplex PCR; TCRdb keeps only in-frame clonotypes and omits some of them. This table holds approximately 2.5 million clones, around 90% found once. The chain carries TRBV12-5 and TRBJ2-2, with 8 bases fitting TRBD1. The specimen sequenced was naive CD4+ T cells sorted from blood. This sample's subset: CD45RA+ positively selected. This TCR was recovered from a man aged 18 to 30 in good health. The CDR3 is CASALDRVRTGELFF. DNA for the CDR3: TGTGCTAGTGCCCTGGACAGGGTTAGAACCGGGGAGCTGTTTTTT.